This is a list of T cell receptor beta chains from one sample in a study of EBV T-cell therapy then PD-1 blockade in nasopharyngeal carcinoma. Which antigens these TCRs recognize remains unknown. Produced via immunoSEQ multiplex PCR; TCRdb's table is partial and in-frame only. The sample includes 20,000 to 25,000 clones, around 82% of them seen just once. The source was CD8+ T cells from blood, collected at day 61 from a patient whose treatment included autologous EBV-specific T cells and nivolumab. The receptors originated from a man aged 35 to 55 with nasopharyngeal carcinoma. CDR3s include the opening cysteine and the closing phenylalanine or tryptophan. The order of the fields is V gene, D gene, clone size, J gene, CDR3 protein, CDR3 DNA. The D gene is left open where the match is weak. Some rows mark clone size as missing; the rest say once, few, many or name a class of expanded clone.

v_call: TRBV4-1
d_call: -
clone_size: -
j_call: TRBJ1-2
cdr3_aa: CASSQDGGGGSHGYTF
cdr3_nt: TGCGCCAGCAGCCAAGATGGGGGAGGGGGTTCACATGGCTACACCTTC

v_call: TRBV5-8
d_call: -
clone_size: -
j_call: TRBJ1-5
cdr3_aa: CASSYPDQPQHF
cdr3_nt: TGTGCCAGCAGTTACCCTGATCAGCCCCAGCATTTT

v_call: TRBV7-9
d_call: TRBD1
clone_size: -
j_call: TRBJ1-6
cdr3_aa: CASTKGGGMGSPLHF
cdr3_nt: TGTGCCAGCACAAAAGGGGGCGGCATGGGTTCACCCCTCCACTTT

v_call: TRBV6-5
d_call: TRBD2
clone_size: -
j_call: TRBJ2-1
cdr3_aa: CASDGGDPYNEQFF
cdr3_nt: TGTGCCAGCGACGGGGGGGATCCCTACAATGAGCAGTTCTTC

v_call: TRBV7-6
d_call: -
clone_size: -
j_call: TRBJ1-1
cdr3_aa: CASSFGWGAITEAFF
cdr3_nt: TGTGCCAGCAGCTTTGGATGGGGGGCGATCACTGAAGCTTTCTTT

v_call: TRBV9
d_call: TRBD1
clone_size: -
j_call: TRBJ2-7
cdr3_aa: CASSPGTGYSYEQYF
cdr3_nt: TGTGCCAGCAGTCCTGGGACAGGCTACTCCTACGAGCAGTACTTC

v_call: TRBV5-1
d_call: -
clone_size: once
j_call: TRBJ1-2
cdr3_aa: CASSLDREYYGYTF
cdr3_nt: TGCGCCAGCAGCTTGGACAGAGAGTATTATGGCTACACCTTC

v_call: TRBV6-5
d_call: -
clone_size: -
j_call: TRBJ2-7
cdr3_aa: CASSYVQGKSYEQYF
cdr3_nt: TGTGCCAGCAGTTACGTCCAGGGTAAATCCTACGAGCAGTACTTC

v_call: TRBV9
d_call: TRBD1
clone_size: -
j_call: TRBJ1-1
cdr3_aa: CASSDGTGGFTEAFF
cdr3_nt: TGTGCCAGCAGCGACGGGACAGGGGGTTTCACTGAAGCTTTCTTT

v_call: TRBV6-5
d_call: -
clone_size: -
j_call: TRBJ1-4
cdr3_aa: CASSPHPGEDEKLFF
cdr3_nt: TGTGCCAGCAGTCCCCACCCAGGGGAGGATGAAAAACTGTTTTTT

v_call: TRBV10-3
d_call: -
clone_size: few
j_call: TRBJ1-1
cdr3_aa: CAISEEVPGTEAFF
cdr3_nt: TGTGCCATCAGTGAGGAGGTCCCAGGGACTGAAGCTTTCTTT

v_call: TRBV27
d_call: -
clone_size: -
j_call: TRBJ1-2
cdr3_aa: CASSLRGASSNYGYTF
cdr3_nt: TGTGCCAGCAGTCTAAGGGGGGCATCCTCTAACTATGGCTACACCTTC

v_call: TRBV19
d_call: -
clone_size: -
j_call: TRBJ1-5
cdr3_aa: CASRLLRVGGVYCIQPQHF
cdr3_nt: TGTGCCAGTCGACTATTGAGGGTGGGTGGGGTTTATTGCATTCAGCCCCAGCATTTT

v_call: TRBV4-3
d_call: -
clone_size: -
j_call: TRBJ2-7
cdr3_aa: CASSLHEGRPYEQYF
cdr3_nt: TGCGCCAGCAGCCTCCACGAAGGGCGTCCCTACGAGCAGTACTTC

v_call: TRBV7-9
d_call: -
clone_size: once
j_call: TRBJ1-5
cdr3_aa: CASSEGGDQPQHF
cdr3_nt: TGTGCCAGCAGCGAAGGGGGGGATCAGCCCCAGCATTTT